The present T cell receptor (beta chain) was sequenced within a study of stem cell transplantation in POMP-related autoinflammatory disease. Libraries were prepared by immunoSEQ multiplex PCR; TCRdb keeps only in-frame clonotypes and omits some of them. The table records tens of thousands of clones, approximately 90% of them present only once. CDR1 and CDR2 (germline): MGHRA, YSYEKL. Unmatched junction bases numbered 9, after V lost 6 bases and J lost 8 bases. The CDR3 runs to 14 residues. Sample: CD4+ T cells from PBMCs, taken after stem cell transplantation. This chain links TRBV4-1 with TRBJ1-4, with TRBD1 matching over 7 bases. The source of this sequence is a human patient with POMP-related autoinflammation and immune dysregulation (PRAID). Some T cells here may be from the graft donor. For the CDR3, the DNA is TGCGCCAGCAGTCAACAGGGGTTTGGGGAAAAACTGTTTTTT. This sequence encodes CASSQQGFGEKLFF.